Reported below is one T cell receptor beta chain. This clonotype was observed a handful of times. Its target antigen remains unknown. It has no much larger one-base neighbor in the sample; base qualities were not kept. Whole blood analysis involved drawing under 3 ml of peripheral blood from adult healthy volunteers into Tempus tubes and then extracting RNA following the manufacturer's instructions. The study described a robust, sensitive protocol for amplifying, sequencing and analyzing TCRs, using 3' ligation of a UMI-containing oligonucleotide to TCR cDNA. Before reverse transcription, total RNA that had not been cell sorted was treated with RQ1 DNase, with a target input of roughly 1 to 1,100 ng. Libraries were prepared from skin biopsies and whole blood so that pipeline robustness could be tested in samples in which T cells form a minority population. Library method: 5' RACE. For the blood and skin samples, TCR RNA was reverse transcribed with SuperScript IV using primers for the alpha and beta constant regions. The ligated cDNA was amplified in four rounds of PCR with nested alpha and beta constant region primers together with the SP2 primer. T4 RNA ligase 1 was used to ligate an oligonucleotide containing the Illumina SP2 primer and a UMI to the 3' end of the cDNA. To prevent hairpin formation, the 12-nucleotide UMI was made up of two random hexamers with an eight-base spacer between them. TCR alpha and beta chain libraries were processed separately from the second PCR onward, with dual indexing for multiplexing. After pooling, the indexed libraries were analyzed by capillary electrophoresis and sequenced on either an Illumina MiSeq or NextSeq. PhiX DNA at roughly 4.5-7% was spiked into libraries to increase base diversity and improve cluster recognition. In the original analysis: Demultiplexor extracted UMIs from read 2, combined them with read 1 TCR sequence, and split reads by sample indices. V and J genes and V-J junctions were identified by Decombinator, which gave every TCR a five-part identifier that included V and J deletions. Collapsinator used UMIs to correct sequencing errors and PCR amplification heterogeneity, yielding UMI-based abundance per TCR. CDR3Translator turned identifiers into nucleotide sequence, translated the nucleotide sequence into amino acids, and pulled out CDR3 regions based on terminal motifs. Error-corrected alpha and beta TCR counts from blood and skin were compared after normalization to input RNA amount. TCRdb applied fastp at Q25 and MiXCR to the public reads, then kept only in-frame beta chains. Each entry is one CDR3 protein sequence, shown with its most common DNA and genes. These V and J calls derive from TCRdb rather than the authors' analysis. The sample table holds 20,000 to 25,000 distinct CDR3 sequences, of which roughly 4% were seen once. Of the sample, approximately 8% falls within the top ten clones.

The source of the sample is a study of naive and memory T cell subsets (dated by TCRdb to 2016 to 2017). Regarding the complete study: According to the figure summarizing the samples, there were around ten blood donors, 7 tuberculin skin test biopsies and 3 saline control biopsies. PCR2 was typically performed as a SYBR Green qPCR that was stopped at a set threshold, although end-point PCR (approximately 6 cycles) could be used instead for low-input samples. The research as a whole found: The RNA-based method was acknowledged to be potentially sensitive to changes in TCR transcripts with T cell activation and differentiation.

At the junction V is shortened by 3 bases and J by 2 bases; bases outside the gene matches: 8. The germline V gene (reference sequence) sets CDR1 to LNHNV and CDR2 to YYDKDF. Spanning cysteine to phenylalanine, the CDR3 consists of 16 amino acids. Only the CDR3 DNA stays, 48 bases, in frame from base 1. The TCR sequence derives from a male donor in good health. Recombination connected TRBV15 to TRBJ2-3; 7 nucleotides in the junction match TRBD2. CDR3 sequence: CATSRASSGFTDTQYF. The nucleotides read TGTGCCACCAGCAGGGCCTCTAGCGGATTCACAGATACGCAGTATTTT.